These 8 T cell receptor beta chains originate from one sample sequenced in a study of CXCR3-negative and CXCR3-positive naive CD8 T cells. No cognate antigen is known for these TCRs. Carrying UMI labels, the TRB cDNA libraries were prepared through 5' RACE. Using the 5' RACE reads, TCRdb records one entry per CDR3 protein without DNA. Its table records about 6,000 distinct CDR3 sequences. Study-wide results and limits: A higher hydrophobicity marked the TRB CDR3s of CXCR3-positive naive cells versus CXCR3-negative naive cells.

Sequenced sample: naive CXCR3+ CD8+ T cells from blood. Indicated subset: CD45RO-CCR7+CD27+CD95- naive CD8+ T cells expressing CXCR3 (TNR3+). The receptors were sampled from a human donor in good health. Some clones in this sample may be carry-over from other donors' samples.

V gene TRBV6-2 or TRBV6-3 combines with J gene TRBJ2-7. CDR3 length: 13 amino acids. Germline lookup yields CDR1 MNHEY and CDR2 SVGEGT. This chain's CDR3 is CASSYERTYEQYF.

V gene TRBV29-1 combines with J gene TRBJ1-1; checking the TCRdb D call of TRBD1 is not possible without DNA. This CDR3 is 11 amino acids long. Germline CDR1 and CDR2: SQVTM and ANQGSEA. CDR3 protein: CSTGMGTEAFF.

The rearrangement links TRBV29-1 to TRBJ1-2; absent DNA, TCRdb's TRBD1 call cannot be checked. This CDR3 is built from 12 residues. The germline gives CDR1 SQVTM, CDR2 ANQGSEA. CDR3 loop: CSVPLKSFGYTF.

CDR3 residues: CSVEAGLSGANVLTF. The genes are TRBV29-1 and TRBJ2-6; the TCRdb call, TRBD2, lacks DNA for checking. Germline CDR1 and CDR2: SQVTM and ANQGSEA. The CDR3 is 15 residues long.

The V call is TRBV12-3 or TRBV12-4, the J call TRBJ2-3; TCRdb returns TRBD1, unconfirmable since there is no DNA. There are 16 residues in the CDR3. CDR3 region: CASSLRGAVSTDTQYF.

This clonotype is deemed medium-sized by its frequency. V gene TRBV2 combines with J gene TRBJ1-2; TCRdb gives TRBD1 as the D gene, but with no DNA this cannot be confirmed. Germline assignment: CDR1 SNHLY and CDR2 FYNNEI. The CDR3 extends over 13 amino acids. The chain's CDR3 is CASPGQGNYGYTF.

Judged by frequency, this clonotype is medium-sized. This chain connects TRBV7-6 to TRBJ2-7. Germline assignment: CDR1 SGHVS and CDR2 FNYEAQ. This CDR3 contains 12 residues. The CDR3 sequence: CASSLEGTEQYF.

The chain recombines TRBV29-1 with TRBJ2-2. Germline V gene lookup returns CDR1 SQVTM and CDR2 ANQGSEA. The CDR3 spans 13 residues. The CDR3 sequence: CSVFSGNTGELFF.